Below are 7 T cell receptor beta chains sequenced from a single sample in a study of regulatory T cells in long-lasting Graves disease. The time point denotes: persistent/refractory GD, antithyroid drugs over 5 years with positive TRAb. Following extraction of RNA from PBMCs, that RNA was used to make the TCR library. Arm-PCR of CDR3 regions and iRepertoire HTBI primers were the basis on which TCR beta libraries were built. TCRdb passed the multiplex PCR reads through MiXCR, listing each CDR3 protein once. The sample shows 450,000 or so distinct CDR3 sequences, around 21% of them seen only once. Material: peripheral blood mononuclear cells (PBMCs), obtained when the disease was refractory, from a patient treated with antithyroid drugs. All receptors derive from a female donor with Graves disease.

The chain employs TRBV6-1 and TRBJ2-7; D might be TRBD1 (6 bases). V was cut by 8 bases and J by 3 bases, with 14 bases left in between. Germline V CDR1 and CDR2: MNHNS, SASEGT. There are 13 residues in the CDR3. The CDR3 sequence is CASGPGVYYEQYF. DNA of the CDR3: TGTGCCAGCGGCCCAGGGGTATACTACGAGCAGTACTTC.

This chain joins TRBV20-1 and TRBJ2-7; the D is unclear. V was cut by 5 bases and J by 3 bases, with 11 bases left in between. Looked up from germline, CDR1 is DFQATT and CDR2 is SNEGSKA (reference sequence). The CDR3 is made up of 12 amino acids. CDR3 amino acids: CSALDRRYEQYF. The CDR3 nucleotides are TGCAGTGCTTTGGACCGCCGCTACGAGCAGTACTTC.

V and J are TRBV7-3 and TRBJ2-7; 7 bases agree with TRBD2. The end of the DNA fits TRBJ2-1 better, so the J call may be wrong. The length of the CDR3 is 13 residues. Looked up from germline, CDR1 is SGHTA and CDR2 is FQGTGA. The chain's CDR3 is CASSLLGGGEQFF. CDR3 sequence (DNA): TGTGCCAGCAGCCTACTGGGGGGGGGTGAGCAGTTCTTC.

This clonotype was observed many times. This chain uses TRBV29-1 with TRBJ1-2; D is unresolved. The V and J ends lost 0 bases and 6 bases respectively, with 14 bases between them. CDR3 length equals 14 residues. CDR1 SQVTM and CDR2 ANQGSEA come from the germline V gene. CDR3 amino acids: CSVEDRTHRNGYTF. CDR3 nucleotides: TGCAGCGTTGAAGACCGGACTCATCGCAATGGCTACACCTTC. Drawing the rest from reference TRBV29-1 and TRBJ1-2, the complete variable domain is SAVISQKPSRDICQRGTSLTIQCQVDSQVTMMFWYRQQPGQSLTLIATANQGSEATYESGFVIDKFPISRPNLTFSTLTVSNMSPEDSSIYLCSVEDRTHRNGYTFGSGTRLTVV.

This clonotype was picked up a small number of times. The DNA for the CDR3 is TGTGCCAGCAGCCAAGATCCCAGCTATGGCTACACCTTC. This encodes CASSQDPSYGYTF. J is TRBJ1-2 and V is TRBV4-2; D is unclear. CDR1 is LGHNA, CDR2 YNFKEQ, per germline. This CDR3 is built from 13 residues. V dropped 0 bases and J dropped 4 bases, with 6 bases sitting between them.

This clonotype appeared many times. J is TRBJ2-7 and V is TRBV19, with 8 bases matching TRBD2. With 4 bases clipped from V and 4 bases from J, the junction kept 9 bases outside the gene matches. The CDR3 has 15 amino acids. Germline V gene lookup returns CDR1 LNHDA and CDR2 SQIVND (reference sequence). The CDR3 loop reads CASSTGSGSWYEQYF. In DNA, the CDR3 is TGTGCCAGTAGTACGGGAAGCGGGAGCTGGTACGAGCAGTACTTC.

J is TRBJ2-1 and V is TRBV29-1; D gene uncertain. The ends were cut back, 5 bases at V and 7 bases at J, with 12 bases in the middle. The germline V gene has CDR1 SQVTM and CDR2 ANQGSEA. CDR3 size: 12 residues. CDR3 DNA: TGCAGCGTTATCCGGAGAGGTAATGAGCAGTTCTTC. Translating gives CSVIRRGNEQFF.